A selection of T cell receptor beta chains follows, all from one sample in a study of blood T cell repertoires in COVID-19. Only in-frame clones appear in the TCRdb table, and some are missing; sequencing was by immunoSEQ multiplex PCR. The repertoire holds 250,000 or so clones, with roughly 80% as singletons. Sequenced input: peripheral blood. The receptors derive from a woman aged 60 to 75 with active or convalescent COVID-19. The CDR3 runs from the conserved cysteine through the conserved F or W. A D gene is named only where the DNA matches it firmly. Clone size is stated in some rows and not others, as once, few, many or a class when expanded.

j_gene: TRBJ2-5; d_gene: TRBD1; abundance: NA; v_gene: TRBV7-2; CDR3aa: CASSPGQVQETQYF; CDR3nt: TGTGCCAGCAGCCCGGGACAGGTCCAAGAGACCCAGTACTTC
j_gene: TRBJ1-1; d_gene: NA; abundance: NA; v_gene: TRBV7-3; CDR3aa: CASSPQRQVGDTEAFF; CDR3nt: TGTGCCAGCAGCCCACAACGACAGGTTGGGGACACTGAAGCTTTCTTT
j_gene: TRBJ2-2; d_gene: NA; abundance: NA; v_gene: TRBV30; CDR3aa: CAWSNYGTGELFF; CDR3nt: TGTGCCTGGAGTAACTATGGTACCGGGGAGCTGTTTTTT
j_gene: TRBJ1-3; d_gene: NA; abundance: NA; v_gene: TRBV12-3/TRBV12-4; CDR3aa: CASSLESGNTIYF; CDR3nt: TGTGCCAGCAGCCTCGAGTCTGGAAACACCATATATTTT
j_gene: TRBJ2-1; d_gene: NA; abundance: NA; v_gene: TRBV12-3/TRBV12-4; CDR3aa: CASRTSDEQFF; CDR3nt: TGTGCCAGCAGAACATCCGATGAGCAGTTCTTC
j_gene: TRBJ1-2; d_gene: NA; abundance: NA; v_gene: TRBV6-2/TRBV6-3; CDR3aa: CASSSPAAGARGYTF; CDR3nt: TGTGCCAGCAGTTCCCCTGCCGCAGGGGCGAGAGGCTACACCTTC
j_gene: TRBJ2-7; d_gene: TRBD1; abundance: NA; v_gene: TRBV7-9; CDR3aa: CASSPMTGSEQYF; CDR3nt: TGTGCCAGCAGCCCGATGACAGGGTCCGAGCAGTACTTC
j_gene: TRBJ1-2; d_gene: TRBD1; abundance: NA; v_gene: TRBV6-5; CDR3aa: CASTPGQGIYGYTF; CDR3nt: TGTGCCAGCACCCCGGGACAGGGGATTTATGGCTACACCTTC
j_gene: TRBJ2-2; d_gene: TRBD2; abundance: NA; v_gene: TRBV10-2; CDR3aa: CASILAGMGTGELFF; CDR3nt: TGCGCCAGCATCCTAGCGGGGATGGGCACCGGGGAGCTGTTTTTT
j_gene: TRBJ2-3; d_gene: NA; abundance: NA; v_gene: TRBV7-2; CDR3aa: CASSLALTGADTQYF; CDR3nt: TGTGCCAGCAGCCTCGCTCTCACAGGCGCAGATACGCAGTATTTT
j_gene: TRBJ1-6; d_gene: TRBD1; abundance: NA; v_gene: TRBV6-5; CDR3aa: CASSYSGTGASPLHF; CDR3nt: TGTGCCAGCAGTTACTCAGGGACAGGGGCTTCACCCCTCCACTTT
j_gene: TRBJ1-1; d_gene: NA; abundance: NA; v_gene: TRBV6-5; CDR3aa: CASTQSRTTSAFF; CDR3nt: TGTGCCAGCACCCAATCCCGGACAACGTCAGCTTTCTTT
j_gene: TRBJ2-1; d_gene: NA; abundance: few; v_gene: TRBV5-1; CDR3aa: CASSPLGQGLTSSYNEQFF; CDR3nt: TGCGCCAGCAGCCCCTTAGGGCAGGGGCTAACGAGCTCCTACAATGAGCAGTTCTTC
j_gene: TRBJ1-1; d_gene: NA; abundance: NA; v_gene: TRBV7-9; CDR3aa: CASSFEGYGTEAFF; CDR3nt: TGTGCCAGCAGCTTTGAGGGTTACGGCACTGAAGCTTTCTTT
j_gene: TRBJ2-1; d_gene: TRBD1; abundance: NA; v_gene: TRBV5-6; CDR3aa: CASSLAGDRGGEQFF; CDR3nt: TGTGCCAGCAGCTTGGCCGGGGACAGGGGGGGCGAGCAGTTCTTC
j_gene: TRBJ2-2; d_gene: TRBD2; abundance: NA; v_gene: TRBV6-5; CDR3aa: CASRPLAGGTGELFF; CDR3nt: TGTGCCAGCAGGCCCCTGGCGGGGGGGACCGGGGAGCTGTTTTTT
j_gene: TRBJ2-5; d_gene: NA; abundance: NA; v_gene: TRBV29-1; CDR3aa: CSGGSVRETQYF; CDR3nt: TGCAGCGGGGGTTCGGTTAGAGAGACCCAGTACTTC
j_gene: TRBJ1-1; d_gene: TRBD1; abundance: NA; v_gene: TRBV29-1; CDR3aa: CSVEWTGTEAFF; CDR3nt: TGCAGCGTTGAGTGGACAGGGACTGAAGCTTTCTTT
j_gene: TRBJ1-4; d_gene: TRBD1; abundance: NA; v_gene: TRBV4-1; CDR3aa: CASSQEGTGGGYEKLFF; CDR3nt: TGCGCCAGCAGCCAAGAGGGGACAGGGGGCGGGTATGAAAAACTGTTTTTT
j_gene: TRBJ1-2; d_gene: NA; abundance: NA; v_gene: TRBV29-1; CDR3aa: CSVPGAGRDGYTF; CDR3nt: TGCAGCGTTCCGGGAGCAGGGCGAGATGGCTACACCTTC
j_gene: TRBJ1-2; d_gene: NA; abundance: NA; v_gene: TRBV30; CDR3aa: CAWIRGQPNYGYTF; CDR3nt: TGTGCCTGGATACGAGGTCAACCTAACTATGGCTACACCTTC